The 10 T cell receptor beta chains given below trace back to one sample, sequenced in a study of regulatory T cells in long-lasting Graves disease. The time point denotes: newly diagnosed GD, antithyroid drugs for less than 3 months. PBMC RNA was the source of the TCR library. Arm-PCR of CDR3 regions and iRepertoire HTBI primers were the basis on which TCR beta libraries were built. TCRdb reprocessed the multiplex PCR reads with MiXCR, giving one entry per CDR3 protein. In the table there are some 600,000 distinct CDR3 sequences, 15% to 20% of which are singletons. This same sample was also taken into another study, of T cells in Graves' hyperthyroidism and ophthalmopathy.

The sequencing used peripheral blood mononuclear cells (PBMCs), collected at new diagnosis, from a patient treated with antithyroid drugs. The source of these receptors is a man in his late teens or twenties with Graves disease.

This clonotype was observed a few times. J is TRBJ1-5 and V is TRBV20-1; TRBD1 matches 8 bases. Germline lookup yields CDR1 DFQATT and CDR2 SNEGSKA (reference sequence). The CDR3 extends over 13 amino acids. The V and J ends lost 8 bases and 4 bases, in that order; junction bases with no gene match: 7. CDR3 bases: TGCAGTTGTAGGACAGGGCGGAATCAGCCCCAGCATTTT. Protein product: CSCRTGRNQPQHF.

This clonotype was seen a handful of times. This rearrangement joins TRBV20-1 to TRBJ2-3, with 10 bases identical to TRBD2. Trimming at V came to 5 bases and at J to 4 bases, leaving 3 bases not matched to a gene. Germline-derived CDR1 and CDR2 are DFQATT and SNEGSKA (reference sequence). The CDR3 has 13 amino acids. CDR3 bases: TGCAGTGCTCCCCTAGCGGGAGCAGATACGCAGTATTTT. Its protein is CSAPLAGADTQYF.

CDR3 sequence: CASSLGPSFETQYF. CDR3 bases: TGCGCCAGCAGCTTGGGACCTTCATTTGAGACCCAGTACTTC. This rearrangement joins TRBV5-1 to TRBJ2-5; D not certain. This CDR3 is 14 amino acids long. V gave up 0 bases and J gave up 5 bases, with 11 bases separating them. CDR1 is SGHRS and CDR2 is YFSETQ in the germline V gene.

This clonotype was detected many times. The chain employs TRBV20-1 and TRBJ2-5; no firm D call. This CDR3 spans 12 amino acids. V shed 4 bases and J shed 5 bases, with 11 bases lying between them. CDR1 DFQATT and CDR2 SNEGSKA come from the germline V gene (reference sequence). The DNA for the CDR3 is TGCAGTGCTATGCCAGCACCGGAGACCCAGTACTTC. This gives the protein CSAMPAPETQYF.

V gene TRBV28 combines with J gene TRBJ1-5; no firm D call. The CDR3 is 14 residues long. Germline V CDR1 and CDR2: MDHEN, SYDVKM. The V end was cut by 6 bases, the J end by 3 bases, with 12 bases between. CDR3 DNA sequence: TGTGCCAGCAGAGGCTGGTCCTACAATCAGCCCCAGCATTTT. Translating gives CASRGWSYNQPQHF.

The gene calls are TRBV7-9 and TRBJ2-1, with no clear D. The germline V gene has CDR1 SEHNR and CDR2 FQNEAQ (reference sequence). CDR3 length: 15 amino acids. V lost 5 bases and J lost 5, with 16 bases in between. The CDR3 bases are TGTGCCAGCAGCCCGAAACAGAGATTAAACAATGAGCAGTTCTTC. It is translated as CASSPKQRLNNEQFF.

This clonotype has a handful of counts. V is TRBV10-1 and J is TRBJ2-2, with D possibly TRBD1 on 6 matching bases. Trimming removed 6 bases at V and 4 bases at J, with 9 bases between. In germline, CDR1 is WNHNN, CDR2 SYGVQD (reference sequence). CDR3 length: 13 residues. DNA for the CDR3: TGCGCCAGCAGGGACAGTCTCACCGGGGAGCTGTTTTTT. Encoded protein: CASRDSLTGELFF.

This clonotype was counted ten times or more. This chain connects TRBV3-1 to TRBJ1-5; D is unclear. The germline V gene has CDR1 LGHDT and CDR2 YNNKEL (reference sequence). The CDR3 has 14 amino acids. The germline V and J ends were trimmed by 4 bases and 4 bases, with 11 bases remaining between them. The CDR3 reads CASSPRSSNQPQHF. In DNA, the CDR3 is TGTGCCAGCAGCCCTCGGAGCAGTAATCAGCCCCAGCATTTT.

The chain joins TRBV2 to TRBJ1-6, with no clear D. CDR1 SNHLY and CDR2 FYNNEI come from the germline V gene. V was cut by 5 bases and J by 10 bases, with 18 bases left in between. This CDR3 comprises 15 residues. The CDR3 DNA follows: TGTGCCAGCAGTTTCGGACCTCCGGATGGCTCACCCCTCCACTTT. Its protein is CASSFGPPDGSPLHF.

This clonotype was counted ten times or more. The V gene is TRBV27, the J gene TRBJ1-5, with 7 positions matching TRBD1. This CDR3 is built from 16 residues. In germline, CDR1 is MNHEY, CDR2 SMNVEV (reference sequence). V trimming: 4 bases; J trimming: 1 base; junction bases outside the gene matches: 7. CDR3 protein: CASSSFTGESNQPQHF. DNA of the CDR3: TGTGCCAGCAGTTCCTTTACAGGGGAGAGCAATCAGCCCCAGCATTTT.